The 26 T cell receptor beta chains below come from one sample, sequenced in a study of cytomegalovirus exposure and HLA in healthy donors. The assay was immunoSEQ multiplex PCR, and TCRdb's table has in-frame clones only and misses some. The sample consists of approximately 200,000 clones, about 91% of them appearing once. The source material was PBMCs. All receptors come from a woman between 18 and 30 years old in good health and CMV-seronegative.

Here the CDR3 reads CASSSSWARAGTEAFF. The CDR3 region has the DNA TGTGCCAGCAGTTCCAGTTGGGCGCGGGCTGGCACTGAAGCTTTCTTT. This chain links TRBV28 with TRBJ1-1; D unresolved. CDR1 and CDR2 (germline): MDHEN, SYDVKM. Trimming left V 4 bases short and J 4 bases short, with 19 bases between. This CDR3 has 16 residues.

V usage is TRBV18 and J usage is TRBJ2-5, with D perhaps TRBD1 (5 bases). Trimming stripped 2 bases from V and 5 bases from J, with 18 bases between. Per the germline V gene, CDR1 is KGHSH and CDR2 is LQKENI. The CDR3 totals 16 residues. The CDR3 DNA follows: TGTGCCAGCTCACCAGGCGTCGCAGGGCTGGGGGAGACCCAGTACTTC. It translates to CASSPGVAGLGETQYF.

In its sample, this clone was seen a few times. V usage is TRBV29-1 and J usage is TRBJ2-7, with D unresolved. Germline CDR1 SQVTM, CDR2 ANQGSEA. The CDR3 has 11 amino acids. V was trimmed by 7 bases and J by 3 bases, leaving 10 bases between them. The CDR3 loop reads CSAVAGYEQYF. Written as DNA, the CDR3 is TGCAGCGCCGTGGCAGGCTACGAGCAGTACTTC.

A few counts support this clone. For the CDR3, the DNA is TGTGCCAGCAGCTTATTGGCGGAGTATGGCTACACCTTC. Its protein product is CASSLLAEYGYTF. The chain uses TRBV7-9 and TRBJ1-2, with D unresolved. Trimming shortened V by 2 bases and J by 5 bases, and 9 bases separated the two germline ends. Germline loops: CDR1 SEHNR, CDR2 FQNEAQ (reference sequence). CDR3 length equals 13 residues.

This clone occurred once. This chain links TRBV5-5 with TRBJ1-1; weak D call: TRBD1 (5 bases). Trimming left V 4 bases short and J 1 base short, with 17 bases between. CDR3 size: 16 residues. Germline V CDR1 and CDR2: SGHKS, YYEKEE (reference sequence). The CDR3 region is CASSQGVLGWNTEAFF. The CDR3 nucleotides are TGTGCCAGCAGCCAAGGGGTTTTGGGGTGGAACACTGAAGCTTTCTTT.

The genes are TRBV30 and TRBJ1-1; D may be TRBD1 (5 bases). V gave up 3 bases and J gave up 9 bases, with 11 bases separating them. This CDR3 spans 11 amino acids. Germline loops: CDR1 GTSNPN, CDR2 SVGIG (reference sequence). CDR3 residues: CAWRGQGKAFF. In DNA, the CDR3 is TGTGCCTGGAGAGGGCAGGGTAAAGCTTTCTTT.

This chain joins TRBV6-5 and TRBJ1-2; D perhaps matches TRBD1 (6 bases). CDR1 and CDR2 from the germline V gene are MNHEY and SVGAGI. V lost 3 bases to trimming and J lost 6 bases, with 11 bases between them. The CDR3 has 13 residues. This CDR3 is CASSYLQGDGYTF. DNA for the CDR3: TGTGCCAGCAGTTATTTACAGGGCGATGGCTACACCTTC.

The V gene is TRBV19, the J gene TRBJ2-7; TRBD2 aligns across 12 bases. The CDR3 spans 15 residues. Germline CDR1 is LNHDA and CDR2 is SQIVND (reference sequence). Trimming at V came to 6 bases and at J to 3 bases, leaving 6 bases not matched to a gene. The CDR3 nucleotides read TGTGCCAGTAGCAGTGGGACTAGCGGGCACTACGAGCAGTACTTC. It yields the protein CASSSGTSGHYEQYF.

The chain is built from TRBV6-6 and TRBJ1-2; tentatively, D is TRBD1 (5 bases). The CDR3 extends over 13 amino acids. Trimming shortened V by 5 bases and J by 4 bases, and 11 bases separated the two germline ends. Germline assignment: CDR1 MNHNY and CDR2 SVGAGI (reference sequence). Here the CDR3 reads CASSTRDFYGYTF. The CDR3 region has the DNA TGTGCCAGCAGTACCCGGGACTTCTATGGCTACACCTTC.

CDR3 DNA: TGTGCCAGCAGCCTCAGCGGGGACTCCTACAATGAGCAGTTCTTC. Amino acid sequence: CASSLSGDSYNEQFF. The V call is TRBV6-5, the J call TRBJ2-1; 7 bases fit TRBD2. The CDR3 loop spans 15 amino acids. The trim removed 6 bases at V and 0 bases at J, leaving 5 bases unmatched. Germline V CDR1 and CDR2: MNHEY, SVGAGI.

V gene TRBV11-3 combines with J gene TRBJ2-2, with D perhaps matching TRBD1 (7 bases). There are 14 residues in the CDR3. CDR1 and CDR2 (germline): SGHNT, YENEEA. V was trimmed by 8 bases and J by 1 base, leaving 11 bases between them. The CDR3 reads CASGGTENTGELFF. CDR3 DNA: TGTGCCAGCGGGGGGACAGAGAACACCGGGGAGCTGTTTTTT.

The V and J genes are TRBV2 and TRBJ2-5, with a tentative D call TRBD1 (6 bases). Germline CDR1 is SNHLY and CDR2 is FYNNEI. The CDR3 sequence is 17 residues long. V gave up 2 bases and J gave up 7 bases, with 23 bases separating them. DNA for the CDR3: TGTGCCAGCAGTGAACGGTCTCGGACAGATGTATTAGGGACCCAGTACTTC. This codes for CASSERSRTDVLGTQYF.

The V and J genes are TRBV5-1 and TRBJ2-1, with 7 positions matching TRBD1. Germline V gene sequence: CDR1 SGHRS, CDR2 YFSETQ. CDR3 length equals 11 residues. Trimming at V came to 3 bases and at J to 14 bases, leaving 5 bases not matched to a gene. The CDR3 nucleotides are TGCGCCAGCAGCTCCGGGACAGAGAAGTTCTTC. Translating it yields CASSSGTEKFF.

The chain is built from TRBV28 and TRBJ1-4; TRBD1 matches at 12 bases. V was pared by 7 bases and J by 6 bases, with 6 bases of the junction left unmatched. CDR3 length: 15 residues. Per the germline V gene, CDR1 is MDHEN and CDR2 is SYDVKM. For the CDR3, the DNA is TGTGCCAGCACCTGGGGGACAGGGGGCGATGAAAAACTGTTTTTT. It yields the protein CASTWGTGGDEKLFF.

The gene calls are TRBV5-4 and TRBJ2-7, with TRBD2 matching 15 bases. Trimming took 4 bases from V and 6 from J; bases not matched to a gene: 5. The CDR3 consists of 15 residues. Germline V gives CDR1 SGHNT, CDR2 YYREEE (reference sequence). The CDR3 loop is CASSIPGLAGGEQYF. The CDR3 nucleotides read TGTGCCAGCAGCATCCCGGGACTAGCGGGAGGCGAGCAGTACTTC.

This clone was picked up one time. The CDR3 DNA reads as TGTGCCAGCAGCTTACAGGGGGCGCGGAATGAGCAGTTCTTC. Amino acids: CASSLQGARNEQFF. This chain links TRBV5-4 with TRBJ2-1; 9 positions agree with TRBD1. Germline V gene sequence: CDR1 SGHNT, CDR2 YYREEE (reference sequence). This CDR3 spans 14 amino acids. V dropped 2 bases and J dropped 7; count of bases not matched to a gene: 4.

This clone was observed once. The chain uses TRBV20-1 and TRBJ2-3, with 12 bases aligning to TRBD1. The V segment lost 5 bases and the J segment 15 bases; nucleotides outside the gene matches: 6. The CDR3 length is 11 residues. Germline values: CDR1 DFQATT, CDR2 SNEGSKA (reference sequence). The CDR3 loop reads CSADRDRGQYF. The CDR3 DNA reads TGCAGTGCTGACCGGGACAGGGGGCAATATTTT.

The chain has TRBV5-4 and TRBJ1-1; the D gene is possibly TRBD1 (6 bases). In germline, CDR1 is SGHNT, CDR2 YYREEE (reference sequence). The V end was cut by 4 bases, the J end by 0 bases, with 10 bases between. CDR3 length equals 14 residues. The CDR3 sequence is CASSVEGVNTEAFF. Here the CDR3 DNA reads TGTGCCAGCAGCGTCGAGGGGGTGAACACTGAAGCTTTCTTT.

This clone has more than one count but fewer than ten. The chain has TRBV5-1 and TRBJ1-1, with a possible D match to TRBD1 (6 bases). Trimming removed 1 base from V and 5 bases from J, with 9 bases in between. The germline CDR1 and CDR2 sequences are SGHRS and YFSETQ. The CDR3 totals 13 residues. The CDR3 reads CASSLRRGTEAFF. CDR3 nucleotide sequence: TGCGCCAGCAGCTTGCGCAGGGGTACTGAAGCTTTCTTT.

The table lists this clone with a few counts. This CDR3 reads CASGTGGAYRWNGYTF. In nucleotides, the CDR3 is TGTGCCAGCGGCACAGGGGGCGCTTATCGATGGAATGGCTACACCTTC. This chain links TRBV28 with TRBJ1-2, with 9 bases lining up with TRBD1. The CDR3 spans 16 residues. Germline lookup yields CDR1 MDHEN and CDR2 SYDVKM. V shed 8 bases and J 6 bases; nucleotides not matched to a gene: 16.

The chain uses TRBV4-1 and TRBJ2-1; 7 bases line up with TRBD2. In germline, CDR1 is MGHRA, CDR2 YSYEKL. This CDR3 region has 14 residues. The V and J ends lost 8 bases and 5 bases, in that order; junction bases with no gene match: 9. The CDR3 bases are TGCGCCAGCTCCCCTAGCGGCCTTAACAATGAGCAGTTCTTC. Its protein product is CASSPSGLNNEQFF.

V gene TRBV27 combines with J gene TRBJ2-1, with TRBD2 matching over 10 bases. Germline trimming cut 5 bases from V and 4 bases from J; bases unmatched to any gene: 5. The CDR3 sequence is 15 residues long. Germline CDR1 is MNHEY and CDR2 is SMNVEV (reference sequence). The CDR3 sequence: CASSPGTSDYNEQFF. The DNA of the CDR3 is TGTGCCAGCAGTCCTGGGACTAGCGATTACAATGAGCAGTTCTTC.

The V call is TRBV6-1, the J call TRBJ2-1; 7 positions match TRBD2. Germline loops: CDR1 MNHNS, CDR2 SASEGT. The CDR3 consists of 19 residues. The V gene end was trimmed by 2 bases and the J gene end by 6 bases; junction bases not matched to a gene: 19. Here the CDR3 reads CASSEWGRTSFGSGNEQFF. DNA for the CDR3: TGTGCCAGCAGTGAATGGGGAAGGACTAGTTTCGGGAGTGGCAATGAGCAGTTCTTC.

The genes are TRBV14 and TRBJ1-2, with D uncertain. This CDR3 is 14 amino acids long. Germline-derived CDR1 and CDR2 are SGHDN and FVKESK. The germline V and J ends were trimmed by 2 bases and 7 bases, with 14 bases remaining between them. The chain's CDR3 is CASSQMTPRVGYTF. The CDR3, as DNA: TGTGCCAGCAGCCAAATGACACCGCGTGTTGGCTACACCTTC. The full variable domain, with the rest looked up from reference TRBV14 and TRBJ1-2, is EAGVTQFPSHSVIEKGQTVTLRCDPISGHDNLYWYRRVMGKEIKFLLHFVKESKQDESGMPNNRFLAERTGGTYSTLKVQPAELEDSGVYFCASSQMTPRVGYTFGSGTRLTVV.

The V call is TRBV11-2, the J call TRBJ2-5; maybe TRBD2 (6 bases). With 5 bases removed from V and 8 bases from J, the gap between germline ends came to 21 bases. The V gene's germline CDR1 is SGHAT and CDR2 FQNNGV. This CDR3 contains 15 residues. This chain's CDR3 is CASSPPGRGKGTQYF. CDR3 in DNA: TGTGCCAGCAGCCCTCCGGGACGCGGGAAGGGCACCCAGTACTTC.

A single count supports this clone. The CDR3 DNA reads TGTGCCAGCAGTTTAAGGAGCTCTGGAAACACCATATATTTT. This translates into CASSLRSSGNTIYF. The chain employs TRBV28 and TRBJ1-3; D remains ambiguous. Germline V gives CDR1 MDHEN, CDR2 SYDVKM. With 2 bases removed from V and 0 bases from J, the gap between germline ends came to 5 bases. The CDR3 spans 14 residues.